Sequencing of this T cell receptor beta chain was carried out in a study of shared T cell receptors in the human thymus. CDR1 LGHNA and CDR2 YNFKEQ come from the germline V gene. This CDR3 region has 15 residues. Losses at the gene ends were 0 bases for V and 0 bases for J; bases not matched to a gene: 2. The table came from immunoSEQ multiplex PCR; TCRdb's copy has only in-frame clones and leaves some out. Here the sample spans hundreds of thousands of clones, 85% to 90% being singletons. The sample was also reused in another study, on human thymus T cells. That source adds: Healthy Finnish infants having corrective surgery for congenital heart defects served as donors. Thymic tissue was derived from resections collected during corrective heart surgery. Seemingly biased V and J gene usage marked thymic and blood repertoires.

The chain recombines TRBV4-2 with TRBJ2-7; 7 bases are a match to TRBD2. The origin of this receptor is a boy younger than two with a congenital heart defect. Sequencing used thymocytes. The CDR3 nucleotides are TGTGCCAGCAGCCAAGATCGGACTAGCTCCTACGAGCAGTACTTC. Amino acid sequence: CASSQDRTSSYEQYF.